One and the same sample provided the 29 T cell receptor beta chains below, sequenced in a study of T cells in Graves' hyperthyroidism and ophthalmopathy. Amplified regions were TCR beta CDR3 sequences from RNA transcripts. HTBI primers drove first-round RT-PCR of the TCR CDR3. TCRdb fed the multiplex PCR reads into MiXCR, producing one record per CDR3 protein. The data show some 380,000 distinct CDR3 sequences, roughly 12% seen once. Sequencing used blood. These receptors came from a man aged 25 to 40 with Graves' hyperthyroidism that later progressed to Graves' ophthalmopathy.

This clonotype was observed many times. The V call is TRBV5-1, the J call TRBJ2-5; TRBD1 aligns across 12 bases. The CDR3 covers 16 residues. Germline V gene data show CDR1 as SGHRS and CDR2 as YFSETQ. Losses at the gene ends were 4 bases for V and 5 bases for J; bases not matched to a gene: 9. The CDR3 DNA reads as TGCGCCAGCAGCCCCGGGACAGGGGGCGGCTCGGAGACCCAGTACTTC. Translated: CASSPGTGGGSETQYF.

This CDR3 is CASRPTGTPRTQYF. The CDR3, as DNA: TGCGCCAGCAGGCCCACCGGGACTCCGAGGACCCAGTACTTC. The chain uses TRBV5-1 and TRBJ2-5; the D gene is possibly TRBD2 (6 bases). Between the trimmed V and J ends, which lost 5 bases and 7 bases, there was a span of 18 bases. Germline loops: CDR1 SGHRS, CDR2 YFSETQ. This CDR3 contains 14 residues.

This clonotype came up a few times. The chain couples TRBV15 to TRBJ1-5; 9 nucleotides agree with TRBD1. In germline, CDR1 is LNHNV, CDR2 YYDKDF (reference sequence). This CDR3 spans 15 amino acids. J gave up 5 bases and V 6 bases, and 8 bases lay outside the gene matches. The chain's CDR3 is CATRTGTGSDQPQHF. The CDR3 region has the DNA TGTGCCACCAGGACCGGGACAGGGAGTGATCAGCCCCAGCATTTT.

This clonotype was detected many times. This chain joins TRBV7-9 and TRBJ2-1; 7 nucleotides line up with TRBD1. The CDR3 contains 14 residues. Germline V gives CDR1 SEHNR, CDR2 FQNEAQ (reference sequence). V dropped 4 bases and J dropped 5; count of bases not matched to a gene: 5. CDR3 coding DNA: TGTGCCAGCAGCTCCCCCGACAGGGACAATGAGCAGTTCTTC. Protein product: CASSSPDRDNEQFF.

The V call is TRBV12-3 or TRBV12-4, the J call TRBJ2-2; no clear D gene. The CDR3 runs 15 residues. The germline V and J ends were trimmed by 8 bases and 4 bases, with 17 bases remaining between them. The CDR3 sequence is CASLTKGLGTGELFF. The CDR3 coding sequence is TGTGCCAGCCTTACGAAAGGGTTGGGCACCGGGGAGCTGTTTTTT.

This clonotype was counted ten times or more. The chain joins TRBV24-1 to TRBJ2-2; 10 nucleotides line up with TRBD1. The CDR3 is made up of 17 amino acids. J gave up 4 bases and V 1 base, and 5 bases lay outside the gene matches. The germline V gene has CDR1 KGHDR and CDR2 SFDVKD. The CDR3 loop is CATSDFGTGASTGELFF. The DNA for the CDR3 is TGTGCCACCAGTGATTTCGGGACAGGGGCTTCCACCGGGGAGCTGTTTTTT.

CDR3 region: CATKSIEGNEQYF. CDR3 nucleotides: TGTGCCACCAAATCCATCGAAGGTAACGAGCAGTACTTC. The chain recombines TRBV24-1 with TRBJ2-7; D is ambiguous. From germline, CDR1 is KGHDR and CDR2 SFDVKD. The CDR3 spans 13 residues. V was shortened by 8 bases and J by 5 bases, with 15 bases between the two germline ends.

At least ten counts were recorded for this clonotype. The chain carries TRBV6-1 and TRBJ1-4, with D uncertain. The V end lost 4 bases, the J end lost 1 base, and 10 bases lay between the germline ends. The CDR3 is 15 residues long. Germline V gene sequence: CDR1 MNHNS, CDR2 SASEGT. The CDR3, as DNA: TGTGCCAGCAGTGGAAGGGTACGAACTAATGAAAAACTGTTTTTT. Its protein is CASSGRVRTNEKLFF.

This clonotype was recorded many times. The V gene is TRBV12-3 or TRBV12-4, the J gene TRBJ1-1; 7 bases align to TRBD1. The CDR3 has 12 residues. The V and J ends lost 6 bases and 10 bases, in that order; junction bases with no gene match: 8. DNA for the CDR3: TGTGCCAGCAGCCTAACAGGGGTCGGAGCTTTCTTT. It codes for CASSLTGVGAFF.

The sample holds many counts of this clonotype. This sequence joins TRBV3-1 and TRBJ1-5, with D unclear. The V gene lost 4 bases and the J gene lost 0 bases, with 10 bases spanning the gap. CDR3 length: 15 residues. Germline CDR1 is LGHDT and CDR2 is YNNKEL (reference sequence). The CDR3 loop reads CASSLGPGSNQPQHF. The CDR3, as DNA: TGTGCCAGCAGCCTAGGCCCAGGTAGCAATCAGCCCCAGCATTTT.

This clonotype was observed at least ten times. This chain uses TRBV3-1 with TRBJ2-3; TRBD2 aligns across 12 bases. The CDR3 has 16 residues. The germline V gene has CDR1 LGHDT and CDR2 YNNKEL (reference sequence). The J segment lost 4 bases and the V segment lost 1 base, leaving 3 bases of the junction unmatched. The CDR3 sequence is CASSQVLAGGSDTQYF. CDR3 bases: TGTGCCAGCAGCCAAGTGCTAGCGGGGGGGTCAGATACGCAGTATTTT.

At least ten counts were recorded for this clonotype. This chain connects TRBV2 to TRBJ1-5; D remains ambiguous. In germline, CDR1 is SNHLY, CDR2 FYNNEI. The CDR3 contains 15 residues. V dropped 6 bases and J dropped 0 bases, with 12 bases sitting between them. CDR3 loop: CASSPQMYSNQPQHF. Here the CDR3 DNA reads TGTGCCAGCAGCCCACAGATGTATAGCAATCAGCCCCAGCATTTT.

This clonotype has ten or more counts. The chain is built from TRBV19 and TRBJ2-1; D unclear. Between the trimmed V and J ends, which lost 5 bases and 7 bases, there was a span of 9 bases. Germline V gives CDR1 LNHDA, CDR2 SQIVND (reference sequence). There are 12 residues in the CDR3. The DNA for the CDR3 is TGTGCCAGTAGTGACGCGAGAAATGAGCAGTTCTTC. Its translation: CASSDARNEQFF. The variable domain in full, completed from reference TRBV19 and TRBJ2-1, reads DGGITQSPKYLFRKEGQNVTLSCEQNLNHDAMYWYRQDPGQGLRLIYYSQIVNDFQKGDIAEGYSVSREKKESFPLTVTSAQKNPTAFYLCASSDARNEQFFGPGTRLTVL.

This clonotype occurred many times. The chain couples TRBV2 to TRBJ2-5; D is unclear. The CDR3 runs 12 residues. V was cut by 1 base and J by 5 bases, with 5 bases left in between. Germline loops: CDR1 SNHLY, CDR2 FYNNEI. Here the CDR3 reads CASSEVEETQYF. The CDR3, as DNA: TGTGCCAGCAGTGAAGTGGAGGAGACCCAGTACTTC.

This clonotype was observed a few times. This chain connects TRBV7-9 to TRBJ1-1; D possibly corresponds to TRBD1 (6 bases). Trimming took off 11 bases at V and 5 bases at J, with 12 bases between the two ends. This CDR3 is 11 amino acids long. Germline values: CDR1 SEHNR, CDR2 FQNEAQ (reference sequence). CDR3 sequence (DNA): TGTGCCTGTCTCAGGGGTACTGAAGCTTTCTTT. The encoded protein is CACLRGTEAFF.

This clonotype was seen many times. The chain has TRBV7-9 and TRBJ2-2, with a possible D match to TRBD1 (5 bases). This CDR3 spans 16 amino acids. Germline V gives CDR1 SEHNR, CDR2 FQNEAQ (reference sequence). Trimming took 4 bases from V and 4 from J, leaving 16 bases between them. The CDR3 here is CASSSTGQGTTGELFF. CDR3 bases: TGTGCCAGCAGCTCGACTGGGCAGGGTACCACCGGGGAGCTGTTTTTT.

This rearrangement joins TRBV5-1 to TRBJ2-2; no clear D gene. V was pared by 0 bases and J by 3 bases, with 12 bases between. The germline V gene encodes CDR1 SGHRS and CDR2 YFSETQ. The CDR3 spans 16 residues. CDR3 sequence (DNA): TGCGCCAGCAGCTTGGATACGGGCCTTGACACCGGGGAGCTGTTTTTT. Protein: CASSLDTGLDTGELFF.

This clonotype has only one observation. A much larger clonotype is one base distant, so this may be a read error. V and J are TRBV25-1 and TRBJ1-2; no reliable D call. CDR3 length equals 14 residues. Germline CDR1 MGHDK, CDR2 SYGVNS. The CDR3 coding sequence is TGTGTCAGCAGTCACTTCTCACAAAGCTATGGCTACACCTTC. This gives the protein CVSSHFSQSYGYTF.

This clonotype was picked up many times. The chain couples TRBV10-3 to TRBJ1-1; no firm D call. The CDR3 is 14 amino acids. Trimming removed 2 bases from V and 1 base from J, with 8 bases in between. Looked up from germline, CDR1 is ENHRY and CDR2 is SYGVKD. The CDR3 region is CAISEVLRNTEAFF. CDR3 nucleotide sequence: TGTGCCATCAGTGAGGTCCTGAGGAACACTGAAGCTTTCTTT.

This clonotype has more than one count but fewer than ten. This chain uses TRBV29-1 with TRBJ2-7, with a possible D match to TRBD1 (5 bases). Germline CDR1 SQVTM, CDR2 ANQGSEA. The CDR3 totals 12 residues. V was cut by 3 bases and J by 7 bases, with 13 bases left in between. CDR3 sequence: CSVDDRELEQYF. The CDR3 coding sequence is TGCAGCGTTGACGACAGAGAACTTGAGCAGTACTTC.

This clonotype has a count of ten or more. The chain is built from TRBV5-8 and TRBJ2-4; possibly TRBD2 for D (5 bases). CDR3 length equals 16 residues. Germline assignment: CDR1 SGHTS and CDR2 YDEGEE. V dropped 6 bases and J dropped 1 base, with 17 bases sitting between them. The CDR3 loop reads CASILPVSVAKNIQYF. The CDR3 DNA reads TGTGCCAGCATTCTGCCCGTTAGCGTGGCCAAAAACATTCAGTACTTC.

The chain recombines TRBV2 with TRBJ1-6; D is possibly TRBD1 (6 bases). Germline V gene data show CDR1 as SNHLY and CDR2 as FYNNEI. CDR3 size: 15 residues. Trimming removed 6 bases from V and 3 bases from J, with 12 bases in between. CDR3 residues: CASSHRDLYNSPLHF. CDR3 bases: TGTGCCAGCAGCCACAGGGACCTCTATAATTCACCCCTCCACTTT.

The chain joins TRBV12-3 or TRBV12-4 to TRBJ1-2; TRBD1 aligns across 8 bases. The V and J ends lost 2 bases and 5 bases, in that order; junction bases with no gene match: 19. This CDR3 is built from 19 residues. CDR3 sequence reads: CASSLFTGTGTTAGYGYTF. The DNA of the CDR3 is TGTGCCAGCAGTTTATTTACCGGGACAGGTACCACCGCGGGTTATGGCTACACCTTC.

There are a few counts of this clonotype. The chain joins TRBV9 to TRBJ1-3, with D possibly TRBD1 on 5 matching bases. Germline lookup yields CDR1 SGDLS and CDR2 YYNGEE. The CDR3 consists of 15 residues. Trimming removed 4 bases at V and 1 base at J, with 12 bases between. This chain's CDR3 is CASSTTGLSGNTIYF. Written as DNA, the CDR3 is TGTGCCAGCAGCACTACAGGACTTTCTGGAAACACCATATATTTT.

This clonotype occurred a few times. This rearrangement joins TRBV29-1 to TRBJ1-1, with 8 bases fitting TRBD1. The CDR3 has 12 residues. V lost 6 bases to trimming and J lost 5 bases; unmatched junction nucleotides: 5. The germline CDR1 and CDR2 sequences are SQVTM and ANQGSEA. CDR3 residues: CSVTTGVTEAFF. CDR3 DNA sequence: TGCAGCGTAACGACAGGGGTTACTGAAGCTTTCTTT.

This clonotype has ten or more counts. The CDR3 DNA is TGTGCCAGCAGCCTCATTGGAACAGGGGGCACTGAGCAGTTCTTC. Residues: CASSLIGTGGTEQFF. The chain is built from TRBV11-2 and TRBJ2-1; 9 bases are shared with TRBD1. Germline values: CDR1 SGHAT, CDR2 FQNNGV. V gave up 5 bases and J gave up 9 bases; unmatched junction bases: 11. CDR3 length equals 15 residues.

The genes are TRBV7-9 and TRBJ1-1; D uncertain. Trimming removed 4 bases from V and 1 base from J, with 13 bases in between. The CDR3 consists of 15 residues. Germline V gene sequence: CDR1 SEHNR, CDR2 FQNEAQ (reference sequence). In DNA form, the CDR3 reads TGTGCCAGCAGCTCCGGGCCGAAAAGGAACACTGAAGCTTTCTTT. It specifies CASSSGPKRNTEAFF. The full variable domain, rest sourced from reference TRBV7-9 and TRBJ1-1, is DTGVSQNPRHKITKRGQNVTFRCDPISEHNRLYWYRQTLGQGPEFLTYFQNEAQLEKSRLLSDRFSAERPKGSFSTLEIQRTEQGDSAMYLCASSSGPKRNTEAFFGQGTRLTVV.

This chain uses TRBV29-1 with TRBJ1-2; D gene uncertain. V dropped 5 bases and J dropped 4 bases, with 17 bases sitting between them. Germline V gene data show CDR1 as SQVTM and CDR2 as ANQGSEA. The CDR3 runs 14 residues. CDR3 bases: TGCAGCGTTAGCCAGGCGGGAGACGCCTATGGCTACACCTTC. It codes for CSVSQAGDAYGYTF.

At least ten counts were recorded for this clonotype. The chain employs TRBV12-3 or TRBV12-4 and TRBJ1-6, with TRBD1 matching 9 bases. V lost 5 bases, J lost 10 bases, and 6 bases stayed unmatched. This CDR3 spans 14 amino acids. CDR3 sequence (DNA): TGTGCCAGCAGTCCGGGACAGGGTTACTCACCCCTCCACTTT. It translates to CASSPGQGYSPLHF.